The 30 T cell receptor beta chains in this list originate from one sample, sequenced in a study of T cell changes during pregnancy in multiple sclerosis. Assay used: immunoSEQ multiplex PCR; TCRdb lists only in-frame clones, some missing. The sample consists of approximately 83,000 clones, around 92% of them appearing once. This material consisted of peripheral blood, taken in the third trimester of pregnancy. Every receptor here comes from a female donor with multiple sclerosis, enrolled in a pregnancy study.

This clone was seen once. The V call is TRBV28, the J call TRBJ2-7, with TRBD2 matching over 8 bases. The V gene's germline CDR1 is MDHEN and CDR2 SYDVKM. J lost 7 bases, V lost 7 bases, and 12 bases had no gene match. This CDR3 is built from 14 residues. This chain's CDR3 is CASIAGRNSWEQYF. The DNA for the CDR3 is TGTGCCAGCATAGCGGGAAGGAACTCGTGGGAGCAGTACTTC.

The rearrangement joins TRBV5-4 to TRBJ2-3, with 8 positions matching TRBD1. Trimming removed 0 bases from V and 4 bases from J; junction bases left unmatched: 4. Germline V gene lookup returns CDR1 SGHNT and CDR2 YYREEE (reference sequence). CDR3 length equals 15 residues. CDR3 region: CASSLVATGADTQYF. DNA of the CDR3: TGTGCCAGCAGCTTGGTTGCGACAGGGGCAGATACGCAGTATTTT.

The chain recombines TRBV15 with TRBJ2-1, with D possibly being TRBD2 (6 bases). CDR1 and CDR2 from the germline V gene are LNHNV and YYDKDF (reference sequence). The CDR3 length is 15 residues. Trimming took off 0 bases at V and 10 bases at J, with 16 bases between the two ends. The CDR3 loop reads CATSRDYQNLAEQFF. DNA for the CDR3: TGTGCCACCAGCAGAGATTACCAGAACCTAGCGGAGCAGTTCTTC.

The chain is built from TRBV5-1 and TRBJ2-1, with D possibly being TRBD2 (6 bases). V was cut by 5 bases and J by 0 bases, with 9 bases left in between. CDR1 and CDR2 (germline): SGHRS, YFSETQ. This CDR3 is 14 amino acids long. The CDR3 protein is CASRETSSYNEQFF. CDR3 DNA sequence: TGCGCCAGCAGGGAGACTAGCTCCTACAATGAGCAGTTCTTC.

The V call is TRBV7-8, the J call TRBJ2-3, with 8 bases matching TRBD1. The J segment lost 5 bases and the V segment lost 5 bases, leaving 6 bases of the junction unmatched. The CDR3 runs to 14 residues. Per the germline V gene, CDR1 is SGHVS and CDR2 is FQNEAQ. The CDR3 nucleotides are TGTGCCAGCAGCGGAAGGACAGGGAAAGATACGCAGTATTTT. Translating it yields CASSGRTGKDTQYF. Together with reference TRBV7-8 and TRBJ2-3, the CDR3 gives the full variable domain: GAGVSQSPRYKVAKRGQDVALRCDPISGHVSLFWYQQALGQGPEFLTYFQNEAQLDKSGLPSDRFFAERPEGSVSTLKIQRTQQEDSAVYLCASSGRTGKDTQYFGPGTRLTVL.

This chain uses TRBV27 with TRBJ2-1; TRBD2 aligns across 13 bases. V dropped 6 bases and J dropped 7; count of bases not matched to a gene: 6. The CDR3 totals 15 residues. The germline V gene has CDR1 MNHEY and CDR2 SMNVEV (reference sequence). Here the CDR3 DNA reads TGTGCCAGCAGAAGACTAGCGGGAGGTCGGAATGAGCAGTTCTTC. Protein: CASRRLAGGRNEQFF.

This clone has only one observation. CDR3 protein: CASSLGRFTDTQYF. DNA for the CDR3: TGCGCCAGCAGCTTAGGCAGGTTCACAGATACGCAGTATTTT. This sequence joins TRBV5-1 and TRBJ2-3; D call uncertain. Between the trimmed V and J ends, which lost 2 bases and 2 bases, there was a span of 9 bases. In germline, CDR1 is SGHRS, CDR2 YFSETQ. This CDR3 region has 14 residues.

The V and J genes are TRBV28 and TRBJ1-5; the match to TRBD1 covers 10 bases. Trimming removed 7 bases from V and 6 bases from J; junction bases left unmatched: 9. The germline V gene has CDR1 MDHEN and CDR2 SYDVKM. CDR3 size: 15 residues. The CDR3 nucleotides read TGTGCCAGCACCCTTCTGACAGGGGGCATTCAGCCCCAGCATTTT. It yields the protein CASTLLTGGIQPQHF.

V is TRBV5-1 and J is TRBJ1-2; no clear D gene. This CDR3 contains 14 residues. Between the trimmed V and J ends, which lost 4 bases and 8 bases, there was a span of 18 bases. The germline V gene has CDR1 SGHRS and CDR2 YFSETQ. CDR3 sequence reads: CASSPDSGLGGYTF. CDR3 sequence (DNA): TGCGCCAGCAGCCCGGATTCGGGTTTAGGCGGCTACACCTTC.

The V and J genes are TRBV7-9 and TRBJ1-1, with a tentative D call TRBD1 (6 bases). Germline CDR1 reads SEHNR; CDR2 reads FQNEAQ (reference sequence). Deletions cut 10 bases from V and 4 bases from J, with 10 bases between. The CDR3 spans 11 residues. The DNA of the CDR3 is TGTGCCACCGAAGGGGGCACTGAAGCTTTCTTT. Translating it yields CATEGGTEAFF.

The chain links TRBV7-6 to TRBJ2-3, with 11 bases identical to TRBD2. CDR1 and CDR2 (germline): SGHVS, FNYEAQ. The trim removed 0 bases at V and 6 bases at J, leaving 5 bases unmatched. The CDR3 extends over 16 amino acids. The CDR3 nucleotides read TGTGCCAGCAGCTTAGCTTCTAGCGGGAGGATTGATACGCAGTATTTT. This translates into CASSLASSGRIDTQYF.

The CDR3 region has the DNA TGTGCCAGCAGTGCGAGGGTCACTGAAGCTTTCTTT. This sequence encodes CASSARVTEAFF. The chain carries TRBV2 and TRBJ1-1, with D uncertain. The germline gives CDR1 SNHLY, CDR2 FYNNEI. Deletions cut 4 bases from V and 4 bases from J, with 7 bases between. CDR3 length equals 12 residues.

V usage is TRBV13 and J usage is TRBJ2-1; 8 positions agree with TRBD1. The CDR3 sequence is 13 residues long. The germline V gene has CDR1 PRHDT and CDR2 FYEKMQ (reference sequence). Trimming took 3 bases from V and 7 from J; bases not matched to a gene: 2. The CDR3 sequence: CASSLGQVNEQFF. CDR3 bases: TGTGCCAGCAGCTTGGGACAGGTAAATGAGCAGTTCTTC.

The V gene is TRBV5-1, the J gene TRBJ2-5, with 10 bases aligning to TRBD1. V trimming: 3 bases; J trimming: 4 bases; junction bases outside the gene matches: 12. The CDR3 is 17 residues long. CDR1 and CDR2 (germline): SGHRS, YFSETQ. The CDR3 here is CASSYGQGVSFGETQYF. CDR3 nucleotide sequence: TGCGCCAGCAGCTATGGACAGGGGGTTTCGTTCGGAGAGACCCAGTACTTC. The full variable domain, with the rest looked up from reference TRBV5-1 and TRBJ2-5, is KAGVTQTPRYLIKTRGQQVTLSCSPISGHRSVSWYQQTPGQGLQFLFEYFSETQRNKGNFPGRFSGRQFSNSRSEMNVSTLELGDSALYLCASSYGQGVSFGETQYFGPGTRLLVL.

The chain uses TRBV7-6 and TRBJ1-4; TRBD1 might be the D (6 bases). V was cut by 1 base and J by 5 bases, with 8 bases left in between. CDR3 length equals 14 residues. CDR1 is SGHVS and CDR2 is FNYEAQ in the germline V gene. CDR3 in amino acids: CASSLGQGNEKLFF. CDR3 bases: TGTGCCAGCAGCTTAGGCCAGGGGAATGAAAAACTGTTTTTT.

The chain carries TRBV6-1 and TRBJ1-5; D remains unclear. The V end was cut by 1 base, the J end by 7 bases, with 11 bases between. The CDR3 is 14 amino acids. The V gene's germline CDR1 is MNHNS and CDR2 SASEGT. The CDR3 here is CASSEVRGAQPQHF. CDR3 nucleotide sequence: TGTGCCAGCAGTGAAGTCCGAGGAGCCCAGCCCCAGCATTTT.

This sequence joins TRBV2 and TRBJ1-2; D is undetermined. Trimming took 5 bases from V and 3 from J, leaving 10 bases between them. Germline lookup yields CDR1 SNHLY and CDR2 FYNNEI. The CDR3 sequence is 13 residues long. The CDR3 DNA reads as TGTGCCAGCAGTTTAACAGTTGACTATGGCTACACCTTC. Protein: CASSLTVDYGYTF.

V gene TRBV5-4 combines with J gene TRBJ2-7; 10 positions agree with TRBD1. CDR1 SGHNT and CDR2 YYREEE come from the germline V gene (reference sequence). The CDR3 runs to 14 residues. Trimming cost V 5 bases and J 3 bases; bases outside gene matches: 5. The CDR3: CASRGQGEGYEQYF. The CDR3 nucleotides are TGTGCCAGCAGAGGACAGGGGGAAGGCTACGAGCAGTACTTC.

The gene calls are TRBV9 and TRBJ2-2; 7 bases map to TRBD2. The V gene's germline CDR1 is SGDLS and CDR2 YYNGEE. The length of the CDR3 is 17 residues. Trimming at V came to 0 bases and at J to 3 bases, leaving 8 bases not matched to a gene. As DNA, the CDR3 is TGTGCCAGCAGCGTAGGGGAGGGACCCTACTACACCGGGGAGCTGTTTTTT. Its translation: CASSVGEGPYYTGELFF.

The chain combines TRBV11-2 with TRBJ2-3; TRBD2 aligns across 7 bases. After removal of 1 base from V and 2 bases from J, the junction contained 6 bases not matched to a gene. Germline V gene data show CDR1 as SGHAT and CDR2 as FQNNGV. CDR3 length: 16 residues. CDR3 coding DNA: TGTGCCAGCAGCTTAGGTGTGGGAGGGCCCACAGATACGCAGTATTTT. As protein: CASSLGVGGPTDTQYF.

The CDR3, as DNA: TGTGCCAGTACGACAGCAGATACGCAGTATTTT. Protein product: CASTTADTQYF. This rearrangement joins TRBV2 to TRBJ2-3, with D tentatively TRBD1 (5 bases). Trimming shortened V by 9 bases and J by 4 bases, and 8 bases separated the two germline ends. The germline gives CDR1 SNHLY, CDR2 FYNNEI. CDR3 length: 11 amino acids.

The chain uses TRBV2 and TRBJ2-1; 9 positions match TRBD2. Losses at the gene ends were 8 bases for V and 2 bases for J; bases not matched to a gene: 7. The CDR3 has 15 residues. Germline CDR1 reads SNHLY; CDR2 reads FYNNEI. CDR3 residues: CASLREGLAYNEQFF. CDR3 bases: TGTGCCAGCTTGCGGGAGGGCCTCGCCTACAATGAGCAGTTCTTC.

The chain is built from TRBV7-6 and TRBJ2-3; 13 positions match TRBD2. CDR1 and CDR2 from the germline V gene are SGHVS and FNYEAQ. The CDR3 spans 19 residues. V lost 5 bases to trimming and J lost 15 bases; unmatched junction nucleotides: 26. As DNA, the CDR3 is TGTGCCAGCAGCCCCTCCCTTAGGGGACAGGGACTAGCGGGAATCGTACAATATTTT. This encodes CASSPSLRGQGLAGIVQYF. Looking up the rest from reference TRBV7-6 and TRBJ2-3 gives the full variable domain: GAGVSQSPRYKVTKRGQDVALRCDPISGHVSLYWYRQALGQGPEFLTYFNYEAQQDKSGLPNDRFSAERPEGSISTLTIQRTEQRDSAMYRCASSPSLRGQGLAGIVQYFGPGTRLTVL.

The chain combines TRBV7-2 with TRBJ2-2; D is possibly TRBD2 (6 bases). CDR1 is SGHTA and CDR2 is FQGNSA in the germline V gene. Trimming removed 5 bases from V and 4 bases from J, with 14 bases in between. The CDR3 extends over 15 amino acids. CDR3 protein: CASSHGSGVTGELFF. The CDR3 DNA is TGTGCCAGCAGCCATGGCTCGGGAGTCACCGGGGAGCTGTTTTTT.

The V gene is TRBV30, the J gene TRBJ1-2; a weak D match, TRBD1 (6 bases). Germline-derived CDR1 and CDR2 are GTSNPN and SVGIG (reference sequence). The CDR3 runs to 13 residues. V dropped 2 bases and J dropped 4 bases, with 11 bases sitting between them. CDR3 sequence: CAWSPRGPYGYTF. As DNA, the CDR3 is TGTGCCTGGAGTCCCAGGGGACCCTATGGCTACACCTTC.

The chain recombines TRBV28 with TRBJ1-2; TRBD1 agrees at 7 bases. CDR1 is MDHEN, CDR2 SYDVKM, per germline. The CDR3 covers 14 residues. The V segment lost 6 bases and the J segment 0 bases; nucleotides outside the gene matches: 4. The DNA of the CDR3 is TGTGCCAGCAGAGGGACAGAATCTAACTATGGCTACACCTTC. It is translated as CASRGTESNYGYTF.

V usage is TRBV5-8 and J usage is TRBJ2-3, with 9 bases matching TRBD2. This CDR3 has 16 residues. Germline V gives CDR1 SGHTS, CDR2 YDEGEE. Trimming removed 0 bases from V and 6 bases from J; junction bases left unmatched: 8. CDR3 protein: CASSLVRLAGADTQYF. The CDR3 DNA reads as TGTGCCAGCAGCTTGGTCAGATTAGCGGGAGCGGATACGCAGTATTTT.

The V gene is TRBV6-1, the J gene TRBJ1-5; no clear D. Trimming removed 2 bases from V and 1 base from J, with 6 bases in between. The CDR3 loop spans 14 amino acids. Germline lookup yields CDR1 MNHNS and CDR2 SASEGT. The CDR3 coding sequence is TGTGCCAGCAGTGAAACAGCCAGCAATCAGCCCCAGCATTTT. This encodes CASSETASNQPQHF.

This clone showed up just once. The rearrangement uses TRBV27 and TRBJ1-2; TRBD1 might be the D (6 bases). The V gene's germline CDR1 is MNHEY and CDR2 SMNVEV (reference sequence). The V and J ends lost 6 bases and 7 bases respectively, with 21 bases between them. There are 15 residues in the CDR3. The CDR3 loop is CASRKTHQGIAGYTF. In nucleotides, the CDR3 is TGTGCCAGCAGGAAGACGCATCAGGGGATCGCTGGCTACACCTTC.

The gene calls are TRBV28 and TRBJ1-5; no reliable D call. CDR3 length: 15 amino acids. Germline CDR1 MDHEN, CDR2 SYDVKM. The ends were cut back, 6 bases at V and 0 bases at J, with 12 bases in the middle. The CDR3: CASSVRLTSNQPQHF. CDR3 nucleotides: TGTGCCAGCAGCGTTCGACTAACTAGCAATCAGCCCCAGCATTTT.